This TCR beta chain was captured by sequencing in a study of control samples from healthy donors and cancer patients (TCRdb year 2020). As concerns this clone: Its specific antigen is unknown. Within one base of it there is no much larger clone, and no base qualities were kept.

Per the germline V gene, SNHLY is the CDR1 and FYNNEI is the CDR2. V and J are truncated by 9 bases and 1 base respectively, leaving an intervening sequence of 15 bases. The CDR3 measures 14 amino acids from cysteine to phenylalanine. CDR3 DNA only is kept here, 42 bases in frame from base 1. The library was produced with the immunoSEQ multiplex PCR assay. Imported from immuneACCESS, the table was reduced by TCRdb to in-frame sequences with V and J called. These copies leave out some clones; in studies compared against another copy, an unresolved V gene accounts for under half, and the cause of the remainder is not known. This sample is represented by tens of thousands of clones; approximately 91% of them were singletons. Together, the top ten hold roughly 13% of the sample.

The sample was PBMCs. Recombination connected TRBV2 to TRBJ1-2; tentative D gene TRBD1, with 5 bases matching. The sequence came from a man in his fifties with lung cancer. The CDR3: CASLSGGVNYGYTF. The bases read TGTGCCAGTCTCTCTGGGGGGGTTAACTATGGCTACACCTTC.